The table lists the clone carrying this T cell receptor (beta chain) with a count of one. This CDR3 has 15 residues. Germline trimming cut 1 base from V and 4 bases from J; bases unmatched to any gene: 5. Germline loops: CDR1 LGHNA, CDR2 YNFKEQ. The sample comes from a study of blood T cell repertoires in COVID-19. On the study more broadly: Some COVID-19 samples were acute and others convalescent; all came from the United States, Italy and Spain. T cells, B-cell-depleted T cells, or PBMCs supplied cDNA or gDNA.

Methods used by the authors: Reference gene primer amplification in the assay estimated nucleated cell counts. TCRdb keeps only in-frame clones here, not all; method: immunoSEQ multiplex PCR. The V and J calls and clone size are taken from that table; D and trimming were inferred from the DNA. The data hold about 140,000 clones, with about 85% observed a single time. Sequenced sample: peripheral blood. This clonotype was obtained from a human donor in a cohort sampled during active COVID-19. The chain carries TRBV4-2 and TRBJ2-3; 7 bases are shared with TRBD1. DNA for the CDR3: TGTGCCAGCAGCCAAGGAGACAGGGACGCAGATACGCAGTATTTT. This gives the protein CASSQGDRDADTQYF.